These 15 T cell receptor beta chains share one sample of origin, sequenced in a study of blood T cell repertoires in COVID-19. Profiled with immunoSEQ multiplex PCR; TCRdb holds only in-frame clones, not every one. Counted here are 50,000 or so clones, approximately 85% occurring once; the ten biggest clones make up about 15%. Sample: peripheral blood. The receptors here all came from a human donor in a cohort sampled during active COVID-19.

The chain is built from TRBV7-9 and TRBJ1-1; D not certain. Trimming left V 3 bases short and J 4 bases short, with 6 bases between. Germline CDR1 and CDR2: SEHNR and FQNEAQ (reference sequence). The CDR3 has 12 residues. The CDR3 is CASSLGVTEAFF. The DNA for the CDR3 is TGTGCCAGCAGCTTGGGAGTCACTGAAGCTTTCTTT. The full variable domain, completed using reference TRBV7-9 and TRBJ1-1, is DTGVSQNPRHKITKRGQNVTFRCDPISEHNRLYWYRQTLGQGPEFLTYFQNEAQLEKSRLLSDRFSAERPKGSFSTLEIQRTEQGDSAMYLCASSLGVTEAFFGQGTRLTVV.

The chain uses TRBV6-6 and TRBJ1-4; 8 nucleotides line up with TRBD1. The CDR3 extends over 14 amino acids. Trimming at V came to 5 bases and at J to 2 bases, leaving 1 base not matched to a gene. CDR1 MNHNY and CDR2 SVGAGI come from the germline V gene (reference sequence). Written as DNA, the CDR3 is TGTGCCAGCAGTAGACAGGGGACTAATGAAAAACTGTTTTTT. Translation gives CASSRQGTNEKLFF.

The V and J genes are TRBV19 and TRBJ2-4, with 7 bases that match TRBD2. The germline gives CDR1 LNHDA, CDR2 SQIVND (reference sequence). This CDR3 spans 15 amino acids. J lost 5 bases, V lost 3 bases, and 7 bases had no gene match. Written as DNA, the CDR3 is TGTGCCAGTAGTATTACTGGCGGGAGCGAAAACATTCAGTACTTC. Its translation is CASSITGGSENIQYF. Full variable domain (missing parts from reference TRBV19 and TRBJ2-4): DGGITQSPKYLFRKEGQNVTLSCEQNLNHDAMYWYRQDPGQGLRLIYYSQIVNDFQKGDIAEGYSVSREKKESFPLTVTSAQKNPTAFYLCASSITGGSENIQYFGAGTRLSVL.

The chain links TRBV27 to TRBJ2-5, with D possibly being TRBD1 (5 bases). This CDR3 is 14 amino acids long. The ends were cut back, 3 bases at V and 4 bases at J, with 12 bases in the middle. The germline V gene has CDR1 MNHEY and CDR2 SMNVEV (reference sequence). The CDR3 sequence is CASSLRQGIETQYF. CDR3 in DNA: TGTGCCAGCAGTTTGCGTCAGGGTATAGAGACCCAGTACTTC.

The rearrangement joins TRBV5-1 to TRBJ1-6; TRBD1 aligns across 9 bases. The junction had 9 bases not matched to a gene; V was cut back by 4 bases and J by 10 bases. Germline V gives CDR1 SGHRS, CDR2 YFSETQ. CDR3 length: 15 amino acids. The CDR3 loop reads CASSVGQGDQSPLHF. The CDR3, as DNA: TGCGCCAGCAGCGTGGGACAGGGAGATCAATCACCCCTCCACTTT.

The CDR3 sequence is CASSPTGTAGNTIYF. CDR3 nucleotide sequence: TGTGCCAGCAGCCCAACCGGGACAGCCGGAAACACCATATATTTT. The V call is TRBV7-3, the J call TRBJ1-3; 7 bases fit TRBD1. CDR1 and CDR2 from the germline V gene are SGHTA and FQGTGA. The V segment lost 5 bases and the J segment 4 bases; nucleotides outside the gene matches: 8. The CDR3 totals 15 residues.

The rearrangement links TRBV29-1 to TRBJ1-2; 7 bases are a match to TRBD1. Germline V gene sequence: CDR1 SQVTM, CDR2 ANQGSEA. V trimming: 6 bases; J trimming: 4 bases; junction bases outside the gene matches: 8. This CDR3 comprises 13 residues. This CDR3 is CSVATGESYGYTF. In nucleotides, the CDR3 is TGCAGCGTGGCCACAGGGGAAAGCTATGGCTACACCTTC.

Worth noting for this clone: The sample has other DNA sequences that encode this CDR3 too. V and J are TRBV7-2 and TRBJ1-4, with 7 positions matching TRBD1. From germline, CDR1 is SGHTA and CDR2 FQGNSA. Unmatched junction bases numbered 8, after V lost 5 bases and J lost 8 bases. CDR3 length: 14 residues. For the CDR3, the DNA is TGTGCCAGCAGCCCGCGACAGGGTTCGGAAAAACTGTTTTTT. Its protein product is CASSPRQGSEKLFF.

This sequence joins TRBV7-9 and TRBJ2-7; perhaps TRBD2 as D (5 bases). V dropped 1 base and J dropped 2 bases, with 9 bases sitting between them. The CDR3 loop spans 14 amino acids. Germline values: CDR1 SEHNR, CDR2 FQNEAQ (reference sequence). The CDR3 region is CASSLGAEAYEQYF. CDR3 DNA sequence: TGTGCCAGCAGCTTAGGGGCGGAGGCCTACGAGCAGTACTTC.

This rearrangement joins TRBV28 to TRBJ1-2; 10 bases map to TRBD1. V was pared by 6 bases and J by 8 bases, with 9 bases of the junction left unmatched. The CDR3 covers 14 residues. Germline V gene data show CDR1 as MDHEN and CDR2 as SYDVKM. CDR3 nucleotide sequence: TGTGCCAGCAGAAGACAGGGGGCGCAATGGGGCTACACCTTC. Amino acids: CASRRQGAQWGYTF.

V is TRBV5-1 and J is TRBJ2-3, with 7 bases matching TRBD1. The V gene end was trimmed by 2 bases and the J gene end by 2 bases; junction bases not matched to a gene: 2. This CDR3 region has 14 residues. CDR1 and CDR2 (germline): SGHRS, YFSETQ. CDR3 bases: TGCGCCAGCAGCTTAGACAGGGACACAGATACGCAGTATTTT. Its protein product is CASSLDRDTDTQYF.

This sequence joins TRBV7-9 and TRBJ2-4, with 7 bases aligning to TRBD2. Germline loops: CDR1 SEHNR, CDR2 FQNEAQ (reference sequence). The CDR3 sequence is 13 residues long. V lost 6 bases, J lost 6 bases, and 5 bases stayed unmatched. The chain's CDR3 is CASRRGDRNIQYF. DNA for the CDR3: TGTGCCAGCAGACGGGGGGATAGAAACATTCAGTACTTC. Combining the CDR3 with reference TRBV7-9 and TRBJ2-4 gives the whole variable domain DTGVSQNPRHKITKRGQNVTFRCDPISEHNRLYWYRQTLGQGPEFLTYFQNEAQLEKSRLLSDRFSAERPKGSFSTLEIQRTEQGDSAMYLCASRRGDRNIQYFGAGTRLSVL.

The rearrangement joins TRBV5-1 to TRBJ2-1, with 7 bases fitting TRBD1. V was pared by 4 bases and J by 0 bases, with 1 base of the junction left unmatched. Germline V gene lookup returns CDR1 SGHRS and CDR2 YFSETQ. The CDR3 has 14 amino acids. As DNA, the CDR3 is TGCGCCAGCAGCGGACAGGCCTCCTACAATGAGCAGTTCTTC. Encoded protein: CASSGQASYNEQFF.

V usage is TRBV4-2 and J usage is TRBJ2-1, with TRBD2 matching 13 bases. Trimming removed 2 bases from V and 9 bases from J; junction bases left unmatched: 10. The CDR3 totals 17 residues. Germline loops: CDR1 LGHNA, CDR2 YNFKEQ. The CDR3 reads CASSQFLTSGGASEQFF. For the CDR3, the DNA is TGTGCCAGCAGCCAATTCCTTACTAGCGGGGGGGCCAGTGAGCAGTTCTTC.

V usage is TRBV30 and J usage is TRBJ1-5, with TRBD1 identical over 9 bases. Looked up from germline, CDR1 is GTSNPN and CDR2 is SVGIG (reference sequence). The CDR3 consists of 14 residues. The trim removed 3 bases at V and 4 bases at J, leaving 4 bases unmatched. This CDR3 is CAWRGQGLNQPQHF. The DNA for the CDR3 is TGTGCCTGGAGAGGACAGGGGCTAAATCAGCCCCAGCATTTT.